Sequencing of this T cell receptor (beta chain) was carried out in a study of T cells in women clearing cervical HPV infection. About the study: Case blood drawn at lesion detection; control blood after infection cleared.

V shed 3 bases and J shed 0 bases, with 9 bases lying between them. Germline V gives CDR1 MDHEN, CDR2 SYDVKM. The CDR3 sequence is 14 residues long. As concerns this clone: Antigen unknown. From the germline J gene comes the end of the CDR3, since the read stops 3 residues before it.

Sequencing used immunoSEQ multiplex PCR; TCRdb keeps in-frame clones, though not all of them. The sample totals about 26,000 clones; its top ten clones hold roughly 3.5%. Findings of the study overall: Cases and controls were distinguished at AUC 0.83 by richness and V genes.

The rearrangement links TRBV28 to TRBJ2-7; D tentatively reads TRBD1 or TRBD2 (5 bases each). Sequenced sample: blood buffy coat. The receptor was isolated from a woman between 18 and 70 years old with a cervical HPV16 infection that either progressed to CIN3+ or cleared (not recorded which). The sequenced CDR3 bases are TGTGCCAGCAGTTTGAGGGGATTCTCCTACGAG. Its translation is CASSLRGFSYE. The full CDR3 reads CASSLRGFSYEQYF.